This TCR beta chain came from a study of cytomegalovirus exposure and HLA in healthy donors. The CDR3 runs to 14 residues. Looked up from germline, CDR1 is SGHRS and CDR2 is YFSETQ. V lost 0 bases, J lost 15 bases, and 19 bases lay in between. Healthy people donating bone marrow made up the donors. It was with 60 Vbeta and 13 Jbeta primers that the PCR ran. The method was immunoSEQ multiplex PCR; TCRdb's version includes in-frame clones alone and lacks a portion of them. The sample lists about 140,000 clones; roughly 77% were seen once. The source is a man younger than 45 in good health and CMV-seronegative. The material sequenced was PBMCs. The J gene is TRBJ2-1, the V gene TRBV5-1; D is perhaps TRBD1 (6 bases). The chain's CDR3 is CASSLEQTGRLRFF. The CDR3, as DNA: TGCGCCAGCAGCTTGGAGCAGACAGGCAGGTTGCGGTTCTTC.